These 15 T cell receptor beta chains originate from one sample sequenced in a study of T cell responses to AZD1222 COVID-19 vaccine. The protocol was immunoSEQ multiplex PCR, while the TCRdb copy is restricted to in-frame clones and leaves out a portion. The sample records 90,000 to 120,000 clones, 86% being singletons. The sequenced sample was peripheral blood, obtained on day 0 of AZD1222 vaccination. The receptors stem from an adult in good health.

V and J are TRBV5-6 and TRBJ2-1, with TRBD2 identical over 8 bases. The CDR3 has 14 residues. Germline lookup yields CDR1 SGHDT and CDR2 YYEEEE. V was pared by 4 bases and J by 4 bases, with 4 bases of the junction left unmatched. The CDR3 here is CASSRSGGYNEQFF. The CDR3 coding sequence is TGTGCCAGCAGCAGAAGCGGGGGTTACAATGAGCAGTTCTTC.

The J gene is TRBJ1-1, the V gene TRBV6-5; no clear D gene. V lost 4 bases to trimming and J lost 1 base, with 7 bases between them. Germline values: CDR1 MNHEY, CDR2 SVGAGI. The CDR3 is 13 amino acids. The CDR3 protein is CASSSRGNTEAFF. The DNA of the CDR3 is TGTGCCAGCAGTTCGCGGGGGAACACTGAAGCTTTCTTT.

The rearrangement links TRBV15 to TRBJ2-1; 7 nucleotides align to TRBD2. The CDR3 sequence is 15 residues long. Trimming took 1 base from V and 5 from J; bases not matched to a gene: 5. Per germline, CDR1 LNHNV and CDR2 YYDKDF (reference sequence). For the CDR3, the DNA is TGTGCCACCAGCAGAGGTGGACTAGGGAACAATGAGCAGTTCTTC. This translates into CATSRGGLGNNEQFF.

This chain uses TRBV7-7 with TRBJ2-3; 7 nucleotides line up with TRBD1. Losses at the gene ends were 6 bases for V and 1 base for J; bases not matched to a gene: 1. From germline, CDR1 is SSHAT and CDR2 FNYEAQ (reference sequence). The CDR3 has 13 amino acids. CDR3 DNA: TGTGCCAGCAGTACAGGGGGCACAGATACGCAGTATTTT. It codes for CASSTGGTDTQYF.

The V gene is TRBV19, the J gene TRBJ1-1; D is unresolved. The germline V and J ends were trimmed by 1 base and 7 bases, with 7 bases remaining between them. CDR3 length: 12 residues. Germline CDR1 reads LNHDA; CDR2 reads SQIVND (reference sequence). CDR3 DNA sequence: TGTGCCAGTAGTATAGTTGAGGGTGAAGCTTTCTTT. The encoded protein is CASSIVEGEAFF.

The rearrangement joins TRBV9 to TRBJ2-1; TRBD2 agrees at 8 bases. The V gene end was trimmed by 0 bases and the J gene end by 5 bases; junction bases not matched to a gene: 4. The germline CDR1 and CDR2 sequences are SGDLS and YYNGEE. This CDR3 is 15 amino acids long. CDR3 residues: CASSVEGLDHNEQFF. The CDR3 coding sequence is TGTGCCAGCAGCGTAGAGGGACTAGACCACAATGAGCAGTTCTTC.

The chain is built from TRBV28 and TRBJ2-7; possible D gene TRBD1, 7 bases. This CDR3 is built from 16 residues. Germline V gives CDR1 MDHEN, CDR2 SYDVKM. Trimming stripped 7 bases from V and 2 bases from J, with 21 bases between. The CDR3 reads CASKSPGGLAPYEQYF. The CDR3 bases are TGTGCCAGCAAGTCTCCAGGGGGACTCGCCCCCTACGAGCAGTACTTC. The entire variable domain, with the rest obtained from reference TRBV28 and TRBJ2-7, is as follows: DVKVTQSSRYLVKRTGEKVFLECVQDMDHENMFWYRQDPGLGLRLIYFSYDVKMKEKGDIPEGYSVSREKKERFSLILESASTNQTSMYLCASKSPGGLAPYEQYFGPGTRLTVT.

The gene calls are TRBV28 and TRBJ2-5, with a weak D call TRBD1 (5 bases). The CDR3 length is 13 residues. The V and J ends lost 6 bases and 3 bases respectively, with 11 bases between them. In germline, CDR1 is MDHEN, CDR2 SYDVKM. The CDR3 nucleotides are TGTGCCAGCAGGGCGCCAGGGAAAGAGACCCAGTACTTC. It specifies CASRAPGKETQYF.

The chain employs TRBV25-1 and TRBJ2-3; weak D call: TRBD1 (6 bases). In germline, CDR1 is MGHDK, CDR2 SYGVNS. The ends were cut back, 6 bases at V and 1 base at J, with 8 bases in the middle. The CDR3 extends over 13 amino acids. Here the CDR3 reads CASSRGGTDTQYF. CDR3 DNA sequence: TGTGCCAGCAGCAGGGGAGGCACAGATACGCAGTATTTT.

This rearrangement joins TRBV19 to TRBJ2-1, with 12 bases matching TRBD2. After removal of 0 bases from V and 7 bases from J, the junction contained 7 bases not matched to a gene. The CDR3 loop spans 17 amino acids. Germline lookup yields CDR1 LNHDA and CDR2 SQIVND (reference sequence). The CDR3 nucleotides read TGTGCCAGTAGTATAGATCTGGCTAGCGGGGGGGCAAATGAGCAGTTCTTC. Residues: CASSIDLASGGANEQFF. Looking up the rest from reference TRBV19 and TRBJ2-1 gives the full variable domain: DGGITQSPKYLFRKEGQNVTLSCEQNLNHDAMYWYRQDPGQGLRLIYYSQIVNDFQKGDIAEGYSVSREKKESFPLTVTSAQKNPTAFYLCASSIDLASGGANEQFFGPGTRLTVL.

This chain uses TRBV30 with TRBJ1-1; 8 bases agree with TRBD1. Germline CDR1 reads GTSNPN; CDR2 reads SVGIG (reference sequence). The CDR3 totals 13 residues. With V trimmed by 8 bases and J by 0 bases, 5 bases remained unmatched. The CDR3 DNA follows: TGTGCCGGGACAGGCACTATGAACACTGAAGCTTTCTTT. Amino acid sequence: CAGTGTMNTEAFF.

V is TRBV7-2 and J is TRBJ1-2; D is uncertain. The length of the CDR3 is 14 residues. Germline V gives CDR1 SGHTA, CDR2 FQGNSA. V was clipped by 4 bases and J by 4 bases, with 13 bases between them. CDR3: CASSSRSLIYGYTF. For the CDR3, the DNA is TGTGCCAGCAGCTCCAGGTCACTGATCTATGGCTACACCTTC.

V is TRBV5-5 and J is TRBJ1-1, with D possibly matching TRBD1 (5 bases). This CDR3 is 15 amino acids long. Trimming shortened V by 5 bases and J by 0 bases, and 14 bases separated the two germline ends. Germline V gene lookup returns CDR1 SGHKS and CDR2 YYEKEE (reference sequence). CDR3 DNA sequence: TGTGCCAGCAGTTTTTCAGGGACCTTGAACACTGAAGCTTTCTTT. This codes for CASSFSGTLNTEAFF. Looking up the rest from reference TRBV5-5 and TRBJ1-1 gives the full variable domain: DAGVTQSPTHLIKTRGQQVTLRCSPISGHKSVSWYQQVLGQGPQFIFQYYEKEERGRGNFPDRFSARQFPNYSSELNVNALLLGDSALYLCASSFSGTLNTEAFFGQGTRLTVV.

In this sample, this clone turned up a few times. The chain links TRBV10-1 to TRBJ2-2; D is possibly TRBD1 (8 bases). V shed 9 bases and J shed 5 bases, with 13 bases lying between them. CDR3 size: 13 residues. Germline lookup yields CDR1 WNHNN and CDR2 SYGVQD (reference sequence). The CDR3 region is CASGQGGTGELFF. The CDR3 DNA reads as TGCGCCAGTGGACAGGGAGGGACCGGGGAGCTGTTTTTT.

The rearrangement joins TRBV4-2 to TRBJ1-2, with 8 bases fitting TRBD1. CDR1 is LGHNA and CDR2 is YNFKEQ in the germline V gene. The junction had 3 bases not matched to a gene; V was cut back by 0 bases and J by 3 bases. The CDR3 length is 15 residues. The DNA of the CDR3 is TGTGCCAGCAGCCAAGATCAGGACAGGGACTATGGCTACACCTTC. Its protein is CASSQDQDRDYGYTF.